Following are 28 T cell receptor beta chains from one sample sequenced in a study of blood T cell repertoires in COVID-19. Method: immunoSEQ multiplex PCR; TCRdb's copy keeps in-frame clones and lacks some. The sample carries around 300,000 clones, 85% recorded once. Material: PBMCs or T cells enriched from blood (not recorded which). These receptor sequences come from a woman in her forties or fifties who had recovered from COVID-19.

This chain joins TRBV5-1 and TRBJ1-3, with TRBD1 identical over 11 bases. Germline V gene data show CDR1 as SGHRS and CDR2 as YFSETQ. V shed 1 base, J shed 11 bases, and the junction held 5 bases outside the gene matches. CDR3 size: 14 residues. Written as DNA, the CDR3 is TGCGCCAGCAGCTTGCAAGGACAGGGGGCGTCCATATATTTT. Translated: CASSLQGQGASIYF.

V and J are TRBV24-1 and TRBJ2-3; 10 bases line up with TRBD2. Germline V gene sequence: CDR1 KGHDR, CDR2 SFDVKD. J lost 6 bases, V lost 9 bases, and 5 bases had no gene match. The CDR3 runs 13 residues. CDR3 loop: CATSSGGWDTQYF. The CDR3 DNA follows: TGTGCCACCTCTAGCGGGGGCTGGGATACGCAGTATTTT.

The V and J genes are TRBV30 and TRBJ1-4; 9 nucleotides line up with TRBD1. Trimming cost V 2 bases and J 8 bases; bases outside gene matches: 9. Germline V gives CDR1 GTSNPN, CDR2 SVGIG (reference sequence). This CDR3 region has 15 residues. The CDR3 DNA follows: TGTGCCTGGAGTCGTCTGGGGACAGGGAGCGAAAAACTGTTTTTT. Protein: CAWSRLGTGSEKLFF. Combining the CDR3 with reference TRBV30 and TRBJ1-4 gives the whole variable domain SQTIHQWPATLVQPVGSPLSLECTVEGTSNPNLYWYRQAAGRGLQLLFYSVGIGQISSEVPQNLSASRPQDRQFILSSKKLLLSDSGFYLCAWSRLGTGSEKLFFGSGTQLSVL.

The chain employs TRBV28 and TRBJ1-4, with D possibly being TRBD1 (6 bases). From germline, CDR1 is MDHEN and CDR2 SYDVKM. Trimming took off 4 bases at V and 6 bases at J, with 15 bases between the two ends. The CDR3 spans 15 residues. CDR3 coding DNA: TGTGCCAGCAGTTACCAACAGGGAGCAGATGAAAAACTGTTTTTT. Translation: CASSYQQGADEKLFF.

V usage is TRBV7-2 and J usage is TRBJ1-5; D is perhaps TRBD1 (6 bases). Trimming pared 4 bases from V and 7 bases from J, leaving 20 bases between. Germline lookup yields CDR1 SGHTA and CDR2 FQGNSA. The CDR3 spans 16 residues. This chain's CDR3 is CASSSAPQGTNQPQHF. CDR3 bases: TGTGCCAGCAGCTCGGCCCCACAGGGAACGAACCAGCCCCAGCATTTT.

V gene TRBV10-3 combines with J gene TRBJ1-3, with D perhaps TRBD1 (5 bases). This CDR3 region has 13 residues. V was clipped by 8 bases and J by 3 bases, with 11 bases between them. Germline CDR1 is ENHRY and CDR2 is SYGVKD. The DNA for the CDR3 is TGTGCCATCGGGGCGGGGAATGGAAACACCATATATTTT. Translating gives CAIGAGNGNTIYF.

This sequence joins TRBV7-9 and TRBJ1-3; no definite D call. From germline, CDR1 is SEHNR and CDR2 FQNEAQ (reference sequence). V was clipped by 6 bases and J by 4 bases, with 22 bases between them. The CDR3 consists of 17 residues. CDR3 residues: CASRPEAVPRRGNTIYF. The DNA for the CDR3 is TGTGCCAGCAGACCCGAGGCCGTTCCACGTCGAGGAAACACCATATATTTT.

This chain connects TRBV6-6 to TRBJ1-4, with TRBD1 matching over 7 bases. The trim removed 6 bases at V and 3 bases at J, leaving 4 bases unmatched. CDR3 size: 14 residues. CDR1 and CDR2 from the germline V gene are MNHNY and SVGAGI (reference sequence). In DNA, the CDR3 is TGTGCCAGCAGCCAGGGGGAACCTAATGAAAAACTGTTTTTT. As protein: CASSQGEPNEKLFF.

The V and J genes are TRBV28 and TRBJ2-3; D is possibly TRBD2 (7 bases). The CDR3 length is 13 residues. Germline V gives CDR1 MDHEN, CDR2 SYDVKM. V lost 6 bases, J lost 8 bases, and 15 bases lay in between. This chain's CDR3 is CASRDEGGSTQYF. The CDR3 nucleotides read TGTGCCAGCAGGGACGAGGGGGGGAGTACGCAGTATTTT. Full variable domain (remainder filled in from reference TRBV28 and TRBJ2-3): DVKVTQSSRYLVKRTGEKVFLECVQDMDHENMFWYRQDPGLGLRLIYFSYDVKMKEKGDIPEGYSVSREKKERFSLILESASTNQTSMYLCASRDEGGSTQYFGPGTRLTVL.

This rearrangement joins TRBV5-6 to TRBJ1-1; 9 positions match TRBD1. This CDR3 spans 16 amino acids. With V trimmed by 0 bases and J by 5 bases, 8 bases remained unmatched. In germline, CDR1 is SGHDT, CDR2 YYEEEE. As DNA, the CDR3 is TGTGCCAGCAGCTTGGAACAGGGGGCGGGTGGGACTGAAGCTTTCTTT. Residues: CASSLEQGAGGTEAFF. Drawing the rest from reference TRBV5-6 and TRBJ1-1, the complete variable domain is DAGVTQSPTHLIKTRGQQVTLRCSPKSGHDTVSWYQQALGQGPQFIFQYYEEEERQRGNFPDRFSGHQFPNYSSELNVNALLLGDSALYLCASSLEQGAGGTEAFFGQGTRLTVV.

The CDR3 coding sequence is TGTGCCAGCAGCTTGGTTTTTGGGACAGCACTAAAAAACATTCAGTACTTC. Translating gives CASSLVFGTALKNIQYF. V is TRBV5-5 and J is TRBJ2-4, with 7 bases matching TRBD1. The CDR3 is 17 amino acids. Germline V gives CDR1 SGHKS, CDR2 YYEKEE (reference sequence). Trimming at V came to 0 bases and at J to 4 bases, leaving 10 bases not matched to a gene.

J is TRBJ1-5 and V is TRBV9; D possibly corresponds to TRBD1 (6 bases). V lost 0 bases and J 9 bases, leaving 13 bases between the germline ends. The germline CDR1 and CDR2 sequences are SGDLS and YYNGEE. This CDR3 comprises 14 residues. CDR3 region: CASSVAKQGGPQHF. DNA for the CDR3: TGTGCCAGCAGCGTAGCTAAACAGGGTGGGCCCCAGCATTTT.

This chain uses TRBV24-1 with TRBJ2-1; TRBD2 might be the D (5 bases). Per the germline V gene, CDR1 is KGHDR and CDR2 is SFDVKD. V was clipped by 3 bases and J by 6 bases, with 20 bases between them. The CDR3 is 17 residues long. The CDR3 protein is CATSDDDYPGRGNEQFF. DNA for the CDR3: TGTGCCACCAGTGATGACGACTACCCCGGCCGGGGCAATGAGCAGTTCTTC.

The sample holds a few counts of this clone. This sequence joins TRBV6-1 and TRBJ2-5; D perhaps matches TRBD1 (6 bases). This CDR3 region has 16 residues. V was cut by 4 bases and J by 4 bases, with 19 bases left in between. Germline lookup yields CDR1 MNHNS and CDR2 SASEGT. The CDR3 DNA sequence: TGTGCCAGCAGTGGGGGGACAAAAGGCTTCCGAGAGACCCAGTACTTC. Its translation: CASSGGTKGFRETQYF.

This clone was detected only once. This chain uses TRBV6-5 with TRBJ1-5, with TRBD1 matching over 9 bases. In germline, CDR1 is MNHEY, CDR2 SVGAGI. Trimming removed 6 bases from V and 0 bases from J; junction bases left unmatched: 0. CDR3 length: 14 amino acids. In DNA, the CDR3 is TGTGCCAGCAGACAGGGGGCTAGCAATCAGCCCCAGCATTTT. Amino acid sequence: CASRQGASNQPQHF.

The rearrangement links TRBV7-2 to TRBJ1-2; D remains unclear. V was cut by 2 bases and J by 3 bases, with 4 bases left in between. This CDR3 region has 12 residues. Germline assignment: CDR1 SGHTA and CDR2 FQGNSA. DNA for the CDR3: TGTGCCAGCAGCTTATTAGACTATGGCTACACCTTC. This codes for CASSLLDYGYTF.

The gene calls are TRBV5-6 and TRBJ2-1; D is possibly TRBD2 (6 bases). CDR1 is SGHDT and CDR2 is YYEEEE in the germline V gene. The V and J ends lost 0 bases and 3 bases respectively, with 10 bases between them. The length of the CDR3 is 15 residues. The CDR3 DNA sequence: TGTGCCAGCAGCTTGGTGGAGGGATTCTACAATGAGCAGTTCTTC. Translation gives CASSLVEGFYNEQFF.

V and J are TRBV28 and TRBJ2-7, with no clear D. Trimming left V 5 bases short and J 3 bases short, with 8 bases between. CDR1 and CDR2 from the germline V gene are MDHEN and SYDVKM. The CDR3 totals 12 residues. The CDR3 protein is CASSPKIYEQYF. CDR3 coding DNA: TGTGCCAGCAGTCCTAAGATCTACGAGCAGTACTTC.

The chain is built from TRBV4-3 and TRBJ2-5; tentatively, D is TRBD2 (6 bases). Germline CDR1 is LGHNA and CDR2 is YSLEER. The CDR3 contains 13 residues. The V gene lost 6 bases and the J gene lost 9 bases, with 17 bases spanning the gap. The CDR3 coding sequence is TGCGCCAGCAGTCAGGTCACGGGGGTGTCCCAGTACTTC. Protein product: CASSQVTGVSQYF.

The V and J genes are TRBV7-2 and TRBJ2-5; D is perhaps TRBD2 (7 bases). Between the trimmed V and J ends, which lost 3 bases and 2 bases, there was a span of 13 bases. The CDR3 totals 15 residues. Germline V gives CDR1 SGHTA, CDR2 FQGNSA. CDR3 sequence: CASSLGGGHQETQYF. DNA of the CDR3: TGTGCCAGCAGCTTGGGCGGGGGCCATCAAGAGACCCAGTACTTC.

The CDR3 spells CASSPRQGYGYTF. In DNA, the CDR3 is TGTGCCAGCAGCCCCCGACAGGGCTATGGCTACACCTTC. This sequence joins TRBV3-1 (or the pseudogene TRBV3-2) and TRBJ1-2, with 7 bases lining up with TRBD1. This CDR3 is built from 13 residues. From germline, CDR1 is LGHDT and CDR2 YNNKEL (reference sequence). The V and J ends lost 4 bases and 4 bases, in that order; junction bases with no gene match: 3.

This chain joins TRBV18 and TRBJ1-2, with 8 bases that match TRBD1. Trimming cost V 3 bases and J 4 bases; bases outside gene matches: 1. The germline V gene has CDR1 KGHSH and CDR2 LQKENI. The CDR3 is made up of 13 amino acids. The CDR3 loop is CASSPQGAYGYTF. In DNA, the CDR3 is TGTGCCAGCTCACCCCAGGGGGCCTATGGCTACACCTTC. Together with reference TRBV18 and TRBJ1-2, the CDR3 gives the full variable domain: NAGVMQNPRHLVRRRGQEARLRCSPMKGHSHVYWYRQLPEEGLKFMVYLQKENIIDESGMPKERFSAEFPKEGPSILRIQQVVRGDSAAYFCASSPQGAYGYTFGSGTRLTVV.

The chain is built from TRBV30 and TRBJ1-3; D is undetermined. The CDR3 runs 15 residues. Trimming pared 8 bases from V and 4 bases from J, leaving 21 bases between. Per the germline V gene, CDR1 is GTSNPN and CDR2 is SVGIG (reference sequence). CDR3 loop: CAGKPGRTGGNTIYF. In nucleotides, the CDR3 is TGTGCCGGGAAACCAGGCCGGACGGGAGGAAACACCATATATTTT.

The genes are TRBV5-1 and TRBJ2-7, with D unclear. This CDR3 region has 13 residues. CDR1 and CDR2 from the germline V gene are SGHRS and YFSETQ. V was clipped by 1 base and J by 7 bases, with 12 bases between them. This CDR3 reads CASSLLDSREQYF. CDR3 nucleotides: TGCGCCAGCAGCTTGCTTGATTCGCGAGAGCAGTACTTC. Using reference TRBV5-1 and TRBJ2-7 for the parts outside the CDR3, the full variable domain is KAGVTQTPRYLIKTRGQQVTLSCSPISGHRSVSWYQQTPGQGLQFLFEYFSETQRNKGNFPGRFSGRQFSNSRSEMNVSTLELGDSALYLCASSLLDSREQYFGPGTRLTVT.

This chain uses TRBV30 with TRBJ2-7; D perhaps matches TRBD1 (6 bases). V lost 0 bases, J lost 0 bases, and 12 bases lay in between. Germline CDR1 GTSNPN, CDR2 SVGIG (reference sequence). There are 15 residues in the CDR3. The CDR3 region has the DNA TGTGCCTGGAGTGTACCAGGCAGGGGCTCCTACGAGCAGTACTTC. Translated: CAWSVPGRGSYEQYF.

This clone was detected once. The V and J genes are TRBV5-1 and TRBJ1-4; D is unclear. Germline values: CDR1 SGHRS, CDR2 YFSETQ. The CDR3 consists of 16 residues. V lost 1 base and J lost 0, with 10 bases in between. The CDR3 protein is CASSLPFGATNEKLFF. CDR3 nucleotides: TGCGCCAGCAGCTTGCCATTCGGAGCAACTAATGAAAAACTGTTTTTT.

The rearrangement links TRBV19 to TRBJ1-2; D gene unclear. Deletions cut 6 bases from V and 7 bases from J, with 9 bases between. Germline assignment: CDR1 LNHDA and CDR2 SQIVND (reference sequence). The CDR3 has 11 amino acids. CDR3 loop: CASSFKRGYTF. CDR3 DNA sequence: TGTGCCAGTAGCTTCAAGCGTGGCTACACCTTC.

This chain uses TRBV5-8 with TRBJ1-1; tentatively, D is TRBD1 (5 bases). Between the trimmed V and J ends, which lost 1 base and 5 bases, there was a span of 15 bases. Germline loops: CDR1 SGHTS, CDR2 YDEGEE. The CDR3 sequence is 15 residues long. The CDR3 region is CASSLQRGGRTEAFF. Written as DNA, the CDR3 is TGTGCCAGCAGCTTGCAGAGGGGAGGGCGGACTGAAGCTTTCTTT.